The clone carrying this T cell receptor beta chain occurred once. The germline V gene encodes CDR1 MDHEN and CDR2 SYDVKM. The V gene end was trimmed by 6 bases and the J gene end by 6 bases; junction bases not matched to a gene: 6. The CDR3 is 16 amino acids. Authors' data handling: Estimation of nucleated cell counts was performed using reference gene primer amplification. Only in-frame clones appear in the TCRdb table, and some are missing; sequencing was by immunoSEQ multiplex PCR. V and J calls and clone size come straight from that table; D and trimming were deduced from the DNA. Of 100,000 to 150,000 clones in the sample, over 75% are singletons; the top ten hold 25% to 30%. These data originate in a study of blood T cell repertoires in COVID-19.

The source is a woman aged 80 or older with acute or convalescent COVID-19. V is TRBV28 and J is TRBJ2-4, with 15 bases fitting TRBD2. Sequences were obtained from peripheral blood. In DNA, the CDR3 is TGTGCCAGCAGCCCTCCGGGACTAGCGGGGGGAAACATTCAGTACTTC. Its protein is CASSPPGLAGGNIQYF.